The 25 T cell receptor beta chains below were found in one sample sequenced in a study of T cells in women clearing cervical HPV infection. The protocol was immunoSEQ multiplex PCR, while the TCRdb copy is restricted to in-frame clones and leaves out a portion. The listing records under 45,000 clones. The sequencing sample was made of blood buffy coat. All receptors derive from a woman between 18 and 70 years old with a cervical HPV16 infection that either progressed to CIN3+ or cleared (not recorded which).

In regard to this clone: The read comes to an end 3 residues before the CDR3 does, leaving the germline J gene to fill in the end. V usage is TRBV13 and J usage is TRBJ1-1; D is unresolved. There are 12 residues in the CDR3. With 5 bases removed from V and 0 bases from J, the gap between germline ends came to 4 bases. Germline V gene lookup returns CDR1 PRHDT and CDR2 FYEKMQ (reference sequence). The CDR3 spells CASSPMNTEAFF. The covered CDR3 bases are TGTGCCAGCAGCCCCATGAACACTGAA. Supplemented by reference TRBV13 and TRBJ1-1, the full variable domain reads AAGVIQSPRHLIKEKRETATLKCYPIPRHDTVYWYQQGPGQDPQFLISFYEKMQSDKGSIPDRFSAQQFSDYHSELNMSSLELGDSALYFCASSPMNTEAFFGQGTRLTVV.

To note about this clone: The read is 3 residues too short to cover the CDR3 end, so that end is filled in from the germline J gene. The chain is built from TRBV7-8 and TRBJ2-5; D perhaps matches TRBD1 (7 bases). V was clipped by 7 bases and J by 4 bases, with 13 bases between them. In germline, CDR1 is SGHVS, CDR2 FQNEAQ. The CDR3 extends over 13 amino acids. The sequenced part of the CDR3 DNA is TGTGCCAGCAAGCCAGGGGGAGGAGAGACC. Its protein product is CASKPGGGET. The whole CDR3 is CASKPGGGETQYF.

Concerning this clone itself: The missing CDR3 end, 3 residues past where the read stops, is filled in from the germline J gene. The genes are TRBV10-1 and TRBJ1-1, with D possibly TRBD1 on 5 matching bases. Looked up from germline, CDR1 is WNHNN and CDR2 is SYGVQD (reference sequence). This CDR3 spans 15 amino acids. V lost 0 bases to trimming and J lost 1 base, with 9 bases between them. The CDR3 bases that were read are TGCGCCAGCAGTGAGTCAGGTCAGGGGAACACTGAA. It encodes CASSESGQGNTE. From start to end, the CDR3 is CASSESGQGNTEAFF.

Points on this clone: The read ends 3 residues before the CDR3 terminus; that terminus is restored from the germline J gene. This sequence joins TRBV5-6 and TRBJ2-7; TRBD1 is a possible D gene (5 bases). Looked up from germline, CDR1 is SGHDT and CDR2 is YYEEEE. CDR3 length: 15 residues. Between the trimmed V and J ends, which lost 3 bases and 4 bases, there was a span of 17 bases. CDR3 loop: CASSYRTLNSYEQYF. Partial CDR3 DNA: TGTGCCAGCAGCTATAGGACATTAAATTCTTACGAG.

Turning to this clone: The CDR3 extends 3 residues past the end of the read, so its final part is completed from the germline J gene. V usage is TRBV7-6 and J usage is TRBJ1-5, with 7 bases fitting TRBD1. This CDR3 is 16 amino acids long. Trimming at V came to 5 bases and at J to 0 bases, leaving 7 bases not matched to a gene. Germline loops: CDR1 SGHVS, CDR2 FNYEAQ. The CDR3 bases that were read are TGTGCCAGCAGCGTGGGGACAGTTGCTAGCAATCAGCCC. Translating gives CASSVGTVASNQP. The CDR3 in full is CASSVGTVASNQPQHF.

As for this clone: The CDR3 extends 3 residues past the end of the read, so its final part is completed from the germline J gene. The chain uses TRBV10-3 and TRBJ2-7; 8 positions agree with TRBD1. CDR1 and CDR2 (germline): ENHRY, SYGVKD. The CDR3 runs to 17 residues. V shed 2 bases, J shed 2 bases, and the junction held 11 bases outside the gene matches. The chain's CDR3 is CAISEPGDLTGAYEQYF. CDR3 bases read: TGTGCCATCAGTGAGCCCGGGGACTTGACAGGGGCCTACGAG.

CDR3 residues: CASSQVRLHPYTDTQYF. The part of the CDR3 DNA that was read is TGTGCCAGCAGCCAAGTCCGACTCCACCCCTACACAGATACG. The chain links TRBV3-1 (or the pseudogene TRBV3-2) to TRBJ2-3, with D hard to call. With the read ending 3 residues before the CDR3 end, the germline J gene is used to fill in that end. This CDR3 has 17 amino acids. Germline assignment: CDR1 LGHDT and CDR2 YNNKEL (reference sequence). V shed 1 base and J shed 2 bases, with 16 bases lying between them.

Note on this clone: Read sequence stops 3 residues before the CDR3 end, and the germline J gene provides the missing end. The V gene is TRBV20-1, the J gene TRBJ2-4; 7 bases agree with TRBD1. This CDR3 region has 11 residues. The V gene's germline CDR1 is DFQATT and CDR2 SNEGSKA (reference sequence). The V segment lost 7 bases and the J segment 7 bases; nucleotides outside the gene matches: 4. The CDR3 loop is CSVKQGNIQYF. The CDR3 DNA, read in part, is TGCAGTGTCAAACAGGGGAACATT.

The CDR3 bases that were read are TGTGCCAGCAGTGCCCTTAGCGGGGGAATAGCAGAGACC. This translates into CASSALSGGIAET. The CDR3, in full, reads CASSALSGGIAETQYF. The J gene is TRBJ2-5, the V gene TRBV6-1, with 9 bases identical to TRBD2. The CDR3 end lies 3 residues beyond the end of the read and is filled in from the germline J gene. The CDR3 is 16 amino acids. In germline, CDR1 is MNHNS, CDR2 SASEGT. V lost 4 bases, J lost 4 bases, and 10 bases stayed unmatched.

As to this clone: The read terminates 3 residues before the CDR3 end, so the remaining end is supplied by the germline J gene. The chain employs TRBV5-1 and TRBJ2-5, with 7 bases fitting TRBD2. The trim removed 7 bases at V and 2 bases at J, leaving 8 bases unmatched. CDR3 length: 14 amino acids. The germline gives CDR1 SGHRS, CDR2 YFSETQ. CDR3 bases read: TGCGCCAGCGGCGAGGGACTATCACAAGAGACC. Residues: CASGEGLSQET. The full CDR3 is CASGEGLSQETQYF.

For this clone: The CDR3 end is not reached by the read, which stops 3 residues before it; the germline J gene fills it in. V gene TRBV5-1 combines with J gene TRBJ1-5; 11 bases are a match to TRBD1. Germline V gene sequence: CDR1 SGHRS, CDR2 YFSETQ. This CDR3 is built from 15 residues. V shed 4 bases, J shed 5 bases, and the junction held 5 bases outside the gene matches. CDR3 amino acids: CASSPGTGGYQPQHF. CDR3 DNA (partial): TGCGCCAGCAGCCCCGGGACAGGGGGATATCAGCCC.

In regard to this clone: The read is 3 residues too short to cover the CDR3 end, so that end is filled in from the germline J gene. The chain couples TRBV6-1 to TRBJ2-7; D is perhaps TRBD1 (6 bases). This CDR3 spans 15 amino acids. Trimming pared 4 bases from V and 0 bases from J, leaving 13 bases between. The germline CDR1 and CDR2 sequences are MNHNS and SASEGT. CDR3 sequence: CASSAGTPSSYEQYF. CDR3 bases read: TGTGCCAGCAGTGCCGGGACACCGAGCTCCTACGAG.

Worth noting for this clone: The read terminates 3 residues before the CDR3 end, so the remaining end is supplied by the germline J gene. The genes are TRBV30 and TRBJ2-1, with 7 bases that match TRBD2. Germline lookup yields CDR1 GTSNPN and CDR2 SVGIG (reference sequence). The CDR3 sequence is 20 residues long. J was trimmed by 7 bases and V by 4 bases; bases with no gene match: 28. The CDR3 loop is CAWISPGGVPAGLAGNEQFF. CDR3 bases read: TGTGCCTGGATTTCCCCCGGGGGAGTGCCAGCGGGGCTTGCGGGTAATGAG.

With respect to this clone: The read halts 3 residues ahead of the CDR3 end, with the missing end drawn from the germline J gene. The chain recombines TRBV12-3 or TRBV12-4 with TRBJ2-7, with TRBD1 matching 8 bases. The V gene end was trimmed by 6 bases and the J gene end by 0 bases; junction bases not matched to a gene: 7. The CDR3 length is 15 residues. The DNA read from the CDR3 is TGTGCCAGCAGCCAACTTGGGACAGGCTCCTACGAG. Its translation is CASSQLGTGSYE. The entire CDR3 is CASSQLGTGSYEQYF.

On this clone: Sequencing ends 3 residues short of the CDR3 end; the germline J gene provides the rest. This chain connects TRBV5-4 to TRBJ1-1; possibly TRBD1 for D (5 bases). The CDR3 contains 14 residues. The germline gives CDR1 SGHNT, CDR2 YYREEE (reference sequence). Trimming stripped 1 base from V and 4 bases from J, with 11 bases between. The CDR3 loop is CASSLKGVGTEAFF. The part of the CDR3 DNA that was read is TGTGCCAGCAGCTTGAAAGGGGTCGGCACTGAA.

In the case of this clone: Read coverage stops 3 residues before the CDR3 terminus; the germline J gene supplies the remainder. This chain uses TRBV20-1 with TRBJ2-7, with D possibly matching TRBD1 (6 bases). CDR1 is DFQATT, CDR2 SNEGSKA, per germline (reference sequence). Trimming shortened V by 0 bases and J by 1 base, and 13 bases separated the two germline ends. This CDR3 region has 15 residues. The part of the CDR3 DNA that was read is TGCAGTGCTAGAGATCTGTCAGGGGATTCCTACGAG. Protein: CSARDLSGDSYE. The entire CDR3 protein is CSARDLSGDSYEQYF.

On this clone itself: The read terminates 3 residues before the CDR3 end, so the remaining end is supplied by the germline J gene. V is TRBV5-1 and J is TRBJ2-1; D is unclear. Germline lookup yields CDR1 SGHRS and CDR2 YFSETQ. This CDR3 spans 11 amino acids. Trimming shortened V by 4 bases and J by 8 bases, and 7 bases separated the two germline ends. CDR3 protein: CASSNLDEQFF. The DNA read from the CDR3 is TGCGCCAGCAGCAATCTCGATGAG.

CDR3 sequence: CSATLAGGKETQYF. The covered CDR3 bases are TGCAGTGCCACTCTAGCGGGGGGTAAAGAGACC. The chain joins TRBV20-1 to TRBJ2-5, with 11 positions matching TRBD2. Coverage ceases 3 residues before the CDR3 finishes, and the germline J gene fills in the end. V shed 6 bases and J 3 bases; nucleotides not matched to a gene: 6. Germline V gene sequence: CDR1 DFQATT, CDR2 SNEGSKA (reference sequence). CDR3 size: 14 residues.

Note on this clone: Read data end 3 residues before the CDR3 end; the end is taken from the germline J gene. The chain recombines TRBV19 with TRBJ2-7; 7 bases are shared with TRBD1. The CDR3 is made up of 15 amino acids. V was clipped by 6 bases and J by 1 base; unmatched bases: 9. The germline V gene encodes CDR1 LNHDA and CDR2 SQIVND (reference sequence). CDR3 DNA, as far as it was read: TGTGCCAGTAGACCTACAGGGGAATCTTCCTACGAG. This sequence encodes CASRPTGESSYE. The whole CDR3 protein is CASRPTGESSYEQYF.

In the case of this clone: Read sequence stops 3 residues before the CDR3 end, and the germline J gene provides the missing end. The chain links TRBV10-3 to TRBJ2-7; TRBD2 agrees at 11 bases. The length of the CDR3 is 16 residues. CDR1 and CDR2 (germline): ENHRY, SYGVKD. J lost 2 bases, V lost 1 base, and 4 bases had no gene match. Partial CDR3 DNA: TGTGCCATCAGTGAGTGGGCTAGCGGGGGGACCTACGAG. Amino acids: CAISEWASGGTYE. The whole CDR3 sequence is CAISEWASGGTYEQYF.

Regarding this clone: From the germline J gene comes the end of the CDR3, since the read stops 3 residues before it. V and J are TRBV2 and TRBJ1-2, with D hard to call. V lost 6 bases and J 6 bases, leaving 14 bases between the germline ends. CDR3 length equals 13 residues. Germline V gene data show CDR1 as SNHLY and CDR2 as FYNNEI. The CDR3 reads CASRRVTGDGYTF. CDR3 bases read: TGTGCCAGCAGGCGGGTTACCGGTGATGGC.

As regards this clone: The missing CDR3 end, 3 residues past where the read stops, is filled in from the germline J gene. The chain couples TRBV2 to TRBJ2-1; D not certain. The CDR3 spans 12 residues. Germline loops: CDR1 SNHLY, CDR2 FYNNEI. V shed 5 bases and J shed 7 bases, with 9 bases lying between them. The CDR3: CASSRQANEQFF. The sequenced part of the CDR3 DNA is TGTGCCAGCAGTCGGCAGGCTAATGAG.

In the case of this clone: The missing CDR3 end, 3 residues past where the read stops, is filled in from the germline J gene. This chain uses TRBV5-1 with TRBJ2-7, with 7 nucleotides matching TRBD2. Per the germline V gene, CDR1 is SGHRS and CDR2 is YFSETQ. V shed 4 bases and J 2 bases; nucleotides not matched to a gene: 9. This CDR3 is built from 15 residues. The CDR3 protein is CASSDPGGSPYEQYF. The CDR3 DNA, read in part, is TGCGCCAGCAGCGACCCGGGGGGTAGCCCCTACGAG. Full variable domain (remainder filled in from reference TRBV5-1 and TRBJ2-7): KAGVTQTPRYLIKTRGQQVTLSCSPISGHRSVSWYQQTPGQGLQFLFEYFSETQRNKGNFPGRFSGRQFSNSRSEMNVSTLELGDSALYLCASSDPGGSPYEQYFGPGTRLTVT.

As concerns this clone: The read comes to an end 3 residues before the CDR3 does, leaving the germline J gene to fill in the end. The chain uses TRBV5-5 and TRBJ1-2; D might be TRBD1 (5 bases). The V and J ends lost 2 bases and 4 bases respectively, with 15 bases between them. In germline, CDR1 is SGHKS, CDR2 YYEKEE (reference sequence). The CDR3 extends over 15 amino acids. The DNA read from the CDR3 is TGTGCCAGCAGCTTTGAGGTCAGGGTGGGCTATGGC. Its translation is CASSFEVRVGYG. The complete CDR3 sequence is CASSFEVRVGYGYTF.

As regards this clone: Read data end 3 residues before the CDR3 end; the end is taken from the germline J gene. The genes are TRBV24-1 and TRBJ1-2; D perhaps matches TRBD1 (6 bases). V was pared by 7 bases and J by 2 bases, with 13 bases between. The CDR3 sequence is 14 residues long. Germline V gene data show CDR1 as KGHDR and CDR2 as SFDVKD. CDR3 bases read: TGTGCCACCAGCCCACCAGGGGTGAACTATGGC. Amino acids: CATSPPGVNYG. The whole CDR3 protein reads CATSPPGVNYGYTF.